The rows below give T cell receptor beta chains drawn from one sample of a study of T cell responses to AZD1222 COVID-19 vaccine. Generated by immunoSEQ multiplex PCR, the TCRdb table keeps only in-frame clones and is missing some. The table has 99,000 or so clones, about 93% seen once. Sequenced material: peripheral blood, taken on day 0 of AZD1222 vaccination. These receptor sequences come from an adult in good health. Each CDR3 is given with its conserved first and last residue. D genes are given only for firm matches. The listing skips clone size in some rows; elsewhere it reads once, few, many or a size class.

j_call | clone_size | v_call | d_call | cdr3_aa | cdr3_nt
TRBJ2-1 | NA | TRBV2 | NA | CASSEPDEQFF | TGTGCCAGCAGTGAACCGGATGAGCAGTTCTTC
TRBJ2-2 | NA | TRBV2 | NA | CASSVVVNTGELFF | TGTGCCAGCAGTGTAGTAGTGAACACCGGGGAGCTGTTTTTT
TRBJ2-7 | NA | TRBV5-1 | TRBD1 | CASSLGVTGGAYEQYF | TGCGCCAGCAGCTTGGGCGTTACAGGGGGAGCATACGAGCAGTACTTC
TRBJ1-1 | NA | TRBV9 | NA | CASSVGTVPEAFF | TGTGCCAGCAGCGTAGGGACCGTACCTGAAGCTTTCTTT
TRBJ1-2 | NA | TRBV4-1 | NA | CASSQPVNGANYGYTF | TGCGCCAGCAGCCAACCCGTTAACGGGGCTAACTATGGCTACACCTTC
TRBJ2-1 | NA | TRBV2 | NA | CASSELAVSYNEQFF | TGTGCCAGCAGTGAACTTGCGGTCTCCTACAATGAGCAGTTCTTC
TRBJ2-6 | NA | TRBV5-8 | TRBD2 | CASSQPSGLSGANVLTF | TGTGCCAGCAGCCAACCTAGCGGGCTCTCGGGGGCCAACGTCCTGACTTTC
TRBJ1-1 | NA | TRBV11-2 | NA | CASSPYKENTEAFF | TGTGCCAGCAGCCCGTATAAGGAGAACACTGAAGCTTTCTTT
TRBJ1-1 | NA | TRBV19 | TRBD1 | CASSTTGGPLTEAFF | TGTGCCAGTAGTACTACAGGGGGCCCTCTTACTGAAGCTTTCTTT
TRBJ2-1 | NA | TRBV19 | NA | CASSQGPYNEQFF | TGTGCCAGTAGTCAGGGACCCTACAATGAGCAGTTCTTC
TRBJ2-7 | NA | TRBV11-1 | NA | CASSPRGTPTAQYF | TGTGCCAGCAGCCCACGAGGGACCCCGACCGCTCAGTACTTC
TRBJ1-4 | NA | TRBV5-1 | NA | CASSQRGGSSNEKLFF | TGCGCCAGCAGCCAACGAGGGGGTTCTTCTAATGAAAAACTGTTTTTT
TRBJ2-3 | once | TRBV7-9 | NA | CASSSGKRSTDTQYF | TGTGCCAGCAGCTCGGGAAAGCGGAGCACAGATACGCAGTATTTT
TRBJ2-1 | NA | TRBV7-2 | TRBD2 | CASSLDSSGRLGEQFF | TGTGCCAGCAGCTTAGATTCTAGCGGGAGATTAGGGGAGCAGTTCTTC
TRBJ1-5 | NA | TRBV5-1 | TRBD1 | CASSTTGATNQPQHF | TGCGCCAGCAGCACAACAGGGGCAACCAATCAGCCCCAGCATTTT
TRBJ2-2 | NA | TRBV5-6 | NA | CASSSQITGELFF | TGTGCCAGCAGTTCGCAAATCACCGGGGAGCTGTTTTTT
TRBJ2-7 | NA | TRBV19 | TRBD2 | CASTNIDPPPGGTYEQYF | TGTGCCAGTACCAATATCGACCCCCCGCCCGGGGGGACCTACGAGCAGTACTTC
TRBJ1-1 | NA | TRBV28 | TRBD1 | CASRAGTENTEAFF | TGTGCCAGCAGAGCCGGGACAGAGAACACTGAAGCTTTCTTT
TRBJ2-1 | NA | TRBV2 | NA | CASSELRRGGNEQFF | TGTGCCAGCAGTGAACTACGCAGGGGGGGCAATGAGCAGTTCTTC
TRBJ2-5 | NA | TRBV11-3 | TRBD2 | CASREFSSGREDF | TGTGCCAGCAGGGAGTTCTCTAGCGGGAGGGAGGACTTC
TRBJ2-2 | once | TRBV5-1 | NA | CASSLVQMNTGELFF | TGCGCCAGCAGCTTGGTCCAGATGAACACCGGGGAGCTGTTTTTT
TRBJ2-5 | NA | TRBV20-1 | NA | CSASYRETQYF | TGCAGTGCTTCCTACCGGGAGACCCAGTACTTC
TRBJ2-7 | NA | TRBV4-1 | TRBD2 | CASSQEDVTSGSHEQYF | TGCGCCAGCAGCCAAGAAGATGTTACTAGCGGGAGTCATGAGCAGTACTTC
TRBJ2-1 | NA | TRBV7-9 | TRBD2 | CASSFRSGSGEQFF | TGTGCCAGCAGCTTCCGTAGCGGGAGCGGGGAGCAGTTCTTC
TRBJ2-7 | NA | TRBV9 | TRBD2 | CASSVGGTSVSYEQYF | TGTGCCAGCAGCGTAGGTGGGACTAGCGTTTCCTACGAGCAGTACTTC
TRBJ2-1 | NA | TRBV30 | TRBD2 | CAWSPGLAGTYNEQFF | TGTGCCTGGAGTCCGGGACTAGCGGGGACCTACAATGAGCAGTTCTTC
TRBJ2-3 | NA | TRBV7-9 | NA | CASSQTVSTDTQYF | TGTGCCAGCAGCCAAACAGTTAGCACAGATACGCAGTATTTT
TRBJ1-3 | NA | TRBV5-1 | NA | CASSPLGVSGNTIYF | TGCGCCAGCAGCCCACTGGGTGTCTCTGGAAACACCATATATTTT
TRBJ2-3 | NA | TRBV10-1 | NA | CASTGDTDTQYF | TGCGCCAGCACGGGGGACACAGATACGCAGTATTTT
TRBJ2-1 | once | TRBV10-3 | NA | CAIRPGRGTVSSYNEQFF | TGTGCCATCAGACCGGGGAGGGGGACGGTCAGCTCCTACAATGAGCAGTTCTTC
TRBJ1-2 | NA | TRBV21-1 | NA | CASSPPGQGAPGYTF | TGTGCCAGCAGCCCCCCGGGACAGGGGGCGCCCGGCTACACCTTC
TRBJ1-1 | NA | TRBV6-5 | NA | CASSYSGGPTEAFF | TGTGCCAGCAGTTACTCGGGGGGACCCACTGAAGCTTTCTTT
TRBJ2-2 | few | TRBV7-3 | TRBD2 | CASSLISSGTNTGELFF | TGTGCCAGCAGCTTAATCAGTAGCGGGACGAACACCGGGGAGCTGTTTTTT